This T cell receptor (beta chain) was obtained from a study of Graves' ophthalmopathy and Graves' hyperthyroidism. The CDR3 covers 13 residues. Germline V gene sequence: CDR1 MDHEN, CDR2 SYDVKM. Trimming removed 6 bases from V and 7 bases from J, with 15 bases in between. Certain patients were not enrolled. These were patients with other autoimmune diseases, uncontrolled infections, pregnancy or lactation. TCR beta CDR3 amplification used RNA transcripts. In the first round, RT-PCR was carried out with HTBI primers, and a multiplex PCR formed the second round. TCRdb reprocessed the multiplex PCR reads via MiXCR and lists one record per CDR3 protein. Of hundreds of thousands of distinct CDR3 sequences in the sample, 20% to 25% were seen once. This clonotype was seen repeatedly, ten times or more.

This TCR came from a woman aged 18-29 years with stable Graves' hyperthyroidism. Some clones in this sample may be carry-over from other donors' samples. This rearrangement joins TRBV28 to TRBJ1-2; no firm D call. Sequenced sample: peripheral blood. CDR3 protein: CASRPRAPGGYTF. CDR3 in DNA: TGTGCCAGCAGACCCCGGGCCCCGGGTGGCTACACCTTC.